This T cell receptor beta chain was captured in a study of blood T cell repertoires in COVID-19. Which cohort a participant joined came from the clinical history participants gave. Either two negative PCRs, clearance, or symptom resolution qualified Cohort 3 donors as recovered. Methods used by the authors: Nucleated cell number was recorded as an estimate derived from reference gene primer amplification. Data came from immunoSEQ multiplex PCR; TCRdb stores just in-frame clones and leaves some out. That table is the source of V, J and clone size, and D and trimming were worked out from the DNA. Altogether a few hundred thousand clones are present, around nine tenths being singletons, with the ten largest covering under 6%. The sequencing input was PBMCs or T cells enriched from blood (not recorded which). The receptor comes from a man younger than 40 who had recovered from COVID-19.

CDR3 amino acids: CASSPRPSGGAYTGELFF. Written as DNA, the CDR3 is TGTGCCAGCTCACCACGACCTAGCGGGGGGGCCTACACCGGGGAGCTGTTTTTT. This sequence joins TRBV18 and TRBJ2-2; 12 bases align to TRBD2. Germline assignment: CDR1 KGHSH and CDR2 LQKENI. The junction had 6 bases not matched to a gene; V was cut back by 1 base and J by 3 bases. The CDR3 loop spans 18 amino acids.